The T cell receptor (beta chain) described here comes from a study of blood T cells in healthy people across ages. Total RNA was extracted at no less than 5.5 micrograms per sample. Combining a sample-barcoded 5' primer with a J-beta primer mix, a second PCR ran for roughly 7 to 12 cycles. TCRdb re-called the 5' RACE reads through MiXCR, storing one row per CDR3 protein. The sample records 1.5 million to 2 million distinct CDR3 sequences, roughly 49% being singletons. Germline V gives CDR1 DFQATT, CDR2 SNEGSKA (reference sequence). The V end was cut by 3 bases, the J end by 5 bases, with 19 bases between. This CDR3 has 16 residues.

The chain employs TRBV20-1 and TRBJ1-4; a weak D match, TRBD1 (5 bases). What was sequenced was blood. This clonotype was sampled from a woman between 35 and 50 years old in good health. This chain's CDR3 is CSARNRRTNQNEKLFF. Here the CDR3 DNA reads TGCAGTGCTAGGAACCGAAGGACAAACCAAAATGAAAAACTGTTTTTT.